This TCR beta chain was sequenced for a study of shared clonotypes between healthy human individuals. Those who donated were healthy HIV-negative adults, with no recent acute infections or vaccinations reported. This CDR3 has 13 amino acids. V lost 6 bases, J lost 2 bases, and 4 bases stayed unmatched. The germline CDR1 and CDR2 sequences are MDHEN and SYDVKM. Generated by immunoSEQ multiplex PCR, the TCRdb table keeps only in-frame clones and is missing some. This table holds roughly 1,500,000 clones, 95% to 99% found once. The TCR sequence derives from a man younger than 40 in good health. J is TRBJ2-7 and V is TRBV28; TRBD1 agrees at 7 bases. The sequencing sample was made of naive CD4+ T cells sorted from blood. Regarding subset: CD45RA+ positively selected. The CDR3 nucleotides are TGTGCCAGCAGAGGGGGCTCGACCTACGAGCAGTACTTC. Translated, it gives CASRGGSTYEQYF.